This T cell receptor beta chain comes out of a study of blood T cell repertoires in COVID-19. This clone was counted a few times. Profiling relied on immunoSEQ multiplex PCR, and the TCRdb table lists in-frame clones only, not all of them. The repertoire includes over 250,000 clones, roughly 86% of them detected once, and under 2.5% sits in the top ten. Those enrolled, adults aged 18 to 89 years, came from around 25 US areas. The germline gives CDR1 MNHEY, CDR2 SVGAGI. Trimming stripped 7 bases from V and 4 bases from J, with 14 bases between. The CDR3 runs 13 residues. The genes are TRBV6-5 and TRBJ2-7, with a possible D match to TRBD1 (5 bases). This sequence originates from a woman aged 60-70 years who had recovered from COVID-19. Sequencing was done on a sample of PBMCs or T cells enriched from blood (not recorded which). Here the CDR3 reads CASTMTVWYEQYF. The CDR3 DNA reads as TGTGCCAGCACCATGACAGTCTGGTACGAGCAGTACTTC.